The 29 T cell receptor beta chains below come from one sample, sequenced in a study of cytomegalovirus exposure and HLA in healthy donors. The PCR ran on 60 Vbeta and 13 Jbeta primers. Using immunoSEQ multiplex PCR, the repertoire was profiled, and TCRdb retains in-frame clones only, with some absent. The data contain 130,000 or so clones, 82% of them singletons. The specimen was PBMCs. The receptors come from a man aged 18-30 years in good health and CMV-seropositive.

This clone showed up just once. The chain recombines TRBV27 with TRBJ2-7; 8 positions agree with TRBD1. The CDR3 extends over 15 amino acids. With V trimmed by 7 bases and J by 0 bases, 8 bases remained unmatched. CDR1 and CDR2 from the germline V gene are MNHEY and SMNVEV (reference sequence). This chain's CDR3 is CASTSPGQGSYEQYF. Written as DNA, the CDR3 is TGTGCCAGCACCTCCCCTGGACAGGGCTCCTACGAGCAGTACTTC.

CDR3 sequence: CASSQVGVYGYTF. The CDR3 DNA sequence: TGTGCCAGCAGCCAAGTAGGGGTATATGGCTACACCTTC. The chain has TRBV4-2 and TRBJ1-2, with a weak D call TRBD1 (5 bases). The CDR3 length is 13 residues. Germline V gene data show CDR1 as LGHNA and CDR2 as YNFKEQ. V was trimmed by 1 base and J by 5 bases, leaving 8 bases between them.

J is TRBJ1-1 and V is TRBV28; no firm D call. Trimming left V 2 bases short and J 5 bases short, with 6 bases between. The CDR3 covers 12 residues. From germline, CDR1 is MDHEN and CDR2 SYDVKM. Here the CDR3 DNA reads TGTGCCAGCAGTTTAAAACAAACTGAAGCTTTCTTT. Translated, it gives CASSLKQTEAFF.

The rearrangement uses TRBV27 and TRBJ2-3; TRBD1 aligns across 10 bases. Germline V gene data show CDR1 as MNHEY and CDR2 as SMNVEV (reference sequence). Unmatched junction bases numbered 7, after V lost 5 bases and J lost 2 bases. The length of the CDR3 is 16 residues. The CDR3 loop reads CASSPPGTGVTDTQYF. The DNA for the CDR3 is TGTGCCAGCAGTCCACCCGGGACAGGGGTCACAGATACGCAGTATTTT.

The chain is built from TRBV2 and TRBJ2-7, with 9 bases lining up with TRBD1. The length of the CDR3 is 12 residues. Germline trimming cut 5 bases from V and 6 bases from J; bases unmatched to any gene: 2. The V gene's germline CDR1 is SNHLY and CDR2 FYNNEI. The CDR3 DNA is TGTGCCAGCAGTCTGGACAGGGGCGAGCAGTACTTC. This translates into CASSLDRGEQYF.

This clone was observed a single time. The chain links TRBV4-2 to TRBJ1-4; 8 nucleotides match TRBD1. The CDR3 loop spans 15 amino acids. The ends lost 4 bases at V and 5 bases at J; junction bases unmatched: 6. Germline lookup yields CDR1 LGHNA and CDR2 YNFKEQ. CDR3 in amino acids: CASSPGGRGNEKLFF. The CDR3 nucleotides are TGTGCCAGCAGCCCAGGGGGCAGGGGAAATGAAAAACTGTTTTTT.

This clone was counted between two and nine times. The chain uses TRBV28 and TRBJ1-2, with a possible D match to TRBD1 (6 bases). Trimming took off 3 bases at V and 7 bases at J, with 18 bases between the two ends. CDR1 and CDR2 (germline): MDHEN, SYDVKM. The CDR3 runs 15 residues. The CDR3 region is CASSLGRGGEFGYTF. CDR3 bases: TGTGCCAGCAGTTTGGGGCGGGGGGGCGAGTTTGGCTACACCTTC.

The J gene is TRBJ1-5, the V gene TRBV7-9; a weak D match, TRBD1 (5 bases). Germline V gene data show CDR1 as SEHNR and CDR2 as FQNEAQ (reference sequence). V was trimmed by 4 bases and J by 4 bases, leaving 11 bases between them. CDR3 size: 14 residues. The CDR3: CASSYGDFNQPQHF. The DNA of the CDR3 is TGTGCCAGCAGCTACGGGGACTTTAATCAGCCCCAGCATTTT.

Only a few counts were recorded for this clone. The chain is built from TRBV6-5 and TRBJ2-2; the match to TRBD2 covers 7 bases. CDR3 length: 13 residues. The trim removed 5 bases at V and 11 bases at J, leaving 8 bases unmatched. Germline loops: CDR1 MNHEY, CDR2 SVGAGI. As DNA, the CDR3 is TGTGCCAGCAGTGAAGATTCGGGAGGAGAGCTGTTTTTT. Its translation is CASSEDSGGELFF.

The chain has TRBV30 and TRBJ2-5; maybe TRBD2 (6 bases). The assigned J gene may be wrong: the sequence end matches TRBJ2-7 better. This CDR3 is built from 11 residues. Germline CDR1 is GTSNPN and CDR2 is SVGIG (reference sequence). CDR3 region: CAWSRRDEQYF. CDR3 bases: TGTGCCTGGAGTCGGAGGGACGAGCAGTACTTC.

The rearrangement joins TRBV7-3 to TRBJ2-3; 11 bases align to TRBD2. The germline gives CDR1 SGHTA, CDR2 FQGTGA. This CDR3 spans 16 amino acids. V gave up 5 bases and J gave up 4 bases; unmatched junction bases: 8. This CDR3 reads CASSLDSGRAPDTQYF. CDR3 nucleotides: TGTGCCAGCAGCCTAGATAGCGGGAGGGCCCCAGATACGCAGTATTTT.

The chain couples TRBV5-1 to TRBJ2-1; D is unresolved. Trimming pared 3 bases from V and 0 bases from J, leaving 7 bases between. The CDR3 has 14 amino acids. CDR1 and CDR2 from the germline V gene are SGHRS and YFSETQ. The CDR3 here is CASSCCSSYNEQFF. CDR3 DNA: TGCGCCAGCAGCTGTTGCAGCTCCTACAATGAGCAGTTCTTC.

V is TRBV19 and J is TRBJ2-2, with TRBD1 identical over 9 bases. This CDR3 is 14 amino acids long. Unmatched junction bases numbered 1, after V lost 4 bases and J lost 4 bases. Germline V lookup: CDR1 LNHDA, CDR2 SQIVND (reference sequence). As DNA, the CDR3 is TGTGCCAGTAGTAAGGACAGGGGCACCGGGGAGCTGTTTTTT. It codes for CASSKDRGTGELFF. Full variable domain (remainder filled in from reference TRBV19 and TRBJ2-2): DGGITQSPKYLFRKEGQNVTLSCEQNLNHDAMYWYRQDPGQGLRLIYYSQIVNDFQKGDIAEGYSVSREKKESFPLTVTSAQKNPTAFYLCASSKDRGTGELFFGEGSRLTVL.

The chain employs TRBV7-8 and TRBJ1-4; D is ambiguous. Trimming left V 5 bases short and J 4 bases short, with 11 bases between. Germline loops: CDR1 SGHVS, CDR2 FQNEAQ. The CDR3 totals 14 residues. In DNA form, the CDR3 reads TGTGCCAGCAGCCCTACAAGGAGTAATGAAAAACTGTTTTTT. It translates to CASSPTRSNEKLFF.

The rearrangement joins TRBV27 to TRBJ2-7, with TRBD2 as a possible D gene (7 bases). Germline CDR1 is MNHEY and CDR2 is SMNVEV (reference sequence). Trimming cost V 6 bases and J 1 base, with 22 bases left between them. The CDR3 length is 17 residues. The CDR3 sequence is CASRGEGGAGVSYEQYF. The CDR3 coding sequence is TGTGCCAGCAGGGGGGAGGGTGGGGCAGGGGTTTCCTACGAGCAGTACTTC.

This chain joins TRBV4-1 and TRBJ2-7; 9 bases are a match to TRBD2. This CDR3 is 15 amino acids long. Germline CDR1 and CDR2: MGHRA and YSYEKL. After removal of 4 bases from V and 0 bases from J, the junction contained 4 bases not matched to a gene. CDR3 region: CASSLGTSISYEQYF. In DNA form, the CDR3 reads TGCGCCAGCAGCCTTGGGACTAGCATCTCCTACGAGCAGTACTTC.

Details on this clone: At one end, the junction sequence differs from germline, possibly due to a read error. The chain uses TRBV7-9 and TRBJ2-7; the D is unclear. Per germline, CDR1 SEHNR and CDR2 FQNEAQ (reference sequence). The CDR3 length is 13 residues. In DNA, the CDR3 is TGTTCCAGCAGCTCCTTCGGCTCCTACGAGCAGTACTTC. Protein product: CSSSSFGSYEQYF. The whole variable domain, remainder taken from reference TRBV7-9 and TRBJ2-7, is DTGVSQNPRHKITKRGQNVTFRCDPISEHNRLYWYRQTLGQGPEFLTYFQNEAQLEKSRLLSDRFSAERPKGSFSTLEIQRTEQGDSAMYLCSSSSFGSYEQYFGPGTRLTVT.

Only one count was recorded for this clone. CDR3 region: CASSRGDETQYF. CDR3 in DNA: TGTGCCAGCAGTAGGGGTGACGAGACCCAGTACTTC. V is TRBV11-2 and J is TRBJ2-5; weak D call: TRBD1 (5 bases). The CDR3 runs 12 residues. Germline V CDR1 and CDR2: SGHAT, FQNNGV. V was cut by 6 bases and J by 5 bases, with 10 bases left in between.

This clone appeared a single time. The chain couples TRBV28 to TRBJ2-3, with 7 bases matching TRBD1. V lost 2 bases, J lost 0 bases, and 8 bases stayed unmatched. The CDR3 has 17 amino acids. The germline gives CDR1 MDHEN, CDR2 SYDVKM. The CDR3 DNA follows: TGTGCCAGCAGTTTACGATATCTCAGGGGGAGCACAGATACGCAGTATTTT. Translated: CASSLRYLRGSTDTQYF.

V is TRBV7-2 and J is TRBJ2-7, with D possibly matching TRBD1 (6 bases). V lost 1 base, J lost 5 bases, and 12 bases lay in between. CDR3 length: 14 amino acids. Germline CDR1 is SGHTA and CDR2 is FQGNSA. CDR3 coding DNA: TGTGCCAGCAGCTTAGGGTGGGGGCAGGACGAGCAGTACTTC. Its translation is CASSLGWGQDEQYF.

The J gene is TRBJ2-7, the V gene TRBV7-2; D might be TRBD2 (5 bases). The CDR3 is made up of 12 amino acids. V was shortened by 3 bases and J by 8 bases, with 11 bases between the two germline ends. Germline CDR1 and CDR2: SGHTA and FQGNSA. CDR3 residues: CASSLASSKQYF. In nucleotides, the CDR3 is TGTGCCAGCAGCTTGGCTAGCTCCAAGCAGTACTTC.

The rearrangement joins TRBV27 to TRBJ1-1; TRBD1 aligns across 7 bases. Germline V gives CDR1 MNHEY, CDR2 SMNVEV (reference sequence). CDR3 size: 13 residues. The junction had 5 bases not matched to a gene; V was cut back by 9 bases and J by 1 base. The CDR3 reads CASSGQENTEAFF. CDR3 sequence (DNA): TGTGCCAGTTCTGGACAGGAGAACACTGAAGCTTTCTTT.

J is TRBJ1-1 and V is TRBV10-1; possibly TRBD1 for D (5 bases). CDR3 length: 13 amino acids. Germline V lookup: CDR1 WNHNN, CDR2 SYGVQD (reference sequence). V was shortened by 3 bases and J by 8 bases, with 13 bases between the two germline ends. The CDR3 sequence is CASSEVSGQEAFF. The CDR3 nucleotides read TGCGCCAGCAGTGAAGTTTCAGGGCAGGAAGCTTTCTTT.

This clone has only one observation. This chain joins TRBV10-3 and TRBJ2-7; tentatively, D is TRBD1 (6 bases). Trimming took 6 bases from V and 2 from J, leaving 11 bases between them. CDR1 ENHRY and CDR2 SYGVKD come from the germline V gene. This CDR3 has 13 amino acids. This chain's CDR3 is CAIRSDSTYEQYF. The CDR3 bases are TGTGCCATCAGATCGGACAGTACCTACGAGCAGTACTTC.

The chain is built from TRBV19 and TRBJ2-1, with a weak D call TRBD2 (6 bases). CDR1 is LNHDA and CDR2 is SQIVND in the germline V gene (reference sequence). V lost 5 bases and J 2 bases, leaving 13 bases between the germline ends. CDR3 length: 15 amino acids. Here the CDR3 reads CASSFNRETYNEQFF. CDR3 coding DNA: TGTGCCAGTAGTTTCAACCGGGAGACCTACAATGAGCAGTTCTTC.

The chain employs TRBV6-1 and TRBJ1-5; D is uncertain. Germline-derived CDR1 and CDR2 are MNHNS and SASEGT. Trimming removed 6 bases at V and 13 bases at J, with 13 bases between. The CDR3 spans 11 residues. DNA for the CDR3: TGTGCCAGCAGAGGCGCGGTGAGTCAGCATTTT. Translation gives CASRGAVSQHF.

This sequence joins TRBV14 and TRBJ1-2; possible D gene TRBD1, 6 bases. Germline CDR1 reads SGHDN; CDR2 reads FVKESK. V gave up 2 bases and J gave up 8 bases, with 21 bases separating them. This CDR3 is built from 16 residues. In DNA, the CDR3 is TGTGCCAGCAGCCAACTCCCTGTCCAGGGGCGTCAAGGCTACACCTTC. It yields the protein CASSQLPVQGRQGYTF.

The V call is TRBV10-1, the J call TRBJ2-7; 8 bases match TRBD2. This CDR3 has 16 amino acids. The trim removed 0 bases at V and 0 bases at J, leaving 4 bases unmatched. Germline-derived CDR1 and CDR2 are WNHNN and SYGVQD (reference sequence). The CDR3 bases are TGCGCCAGCAGTGAGTCTGGGAGCGGGGGCTCCTACGAGCAGTACTTC. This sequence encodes CASSESGSGGSYEQYF.

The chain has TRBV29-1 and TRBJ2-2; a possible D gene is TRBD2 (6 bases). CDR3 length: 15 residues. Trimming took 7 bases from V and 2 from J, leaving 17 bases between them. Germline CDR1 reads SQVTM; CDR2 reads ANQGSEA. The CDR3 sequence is CSAAGGNLNTGELFF. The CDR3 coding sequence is TGCAGCGCCGCCGGCGGGAACCTTAACACCGGGGAGCTGTTTTTT.